These T cell receptor beta chains were read from a single sample in a study of T cell responses to AZD1222 COVID-19 vaccine. Sequencing was performed with immunoSEQ multiplex PCR; in TCRdb, only in-frame clones are kept and a portion is missing. Here the sample spans 110,000 to 150,000 clones, 88% being singletons. Sequenced here: peripheral blood, sampled on day 0 of AZD1222 vaccination. Receptors originate from an adult in good health. Both conserved end residues are part of each CDR3. The D gene is left open where the match is weak. Size tells how often a clone was seen (once, few, many) or the class of an expanded clone, and some rows leave it out.

>TRBD1|-|TRBV12-3/TRBV12-4|TRBJ1-5
CASSPDRNQPQHF
TGTGCCAGCAGCCCGGACAGGAATCAGCCCCAGCATTTT
>TRBD1|-|TRBV10-3|TRBJ1-1
CAISEGQGALNTEAFF
TGTGCCATCAGTGAGGGACAGGGGGCTTTGAACACTGAAGCTTTCTTT
>-|-|TRBV24-1|TRBJ2-7
CATSSGDSYEQYF
TGTGCCACCAGTTCAGGGGACTCCTACGAGCAGTACTTC
>TRBD2|-|TRBV10-1|TRBJ2-3
CASSESKLTSGRIPDTQYF
TGCGCCAGCAGTGAGAGCAAACTTACTAGCGGGAGGATCCCAGATACGCAGTATTTT
>-|few|TRBV9|TRBJ2-1
CASSPPPGDNEQFF
TGTGCCAGCAGCCCCCCCCCGGGGGACAATGAGCAGTTCTTC
>-|-|TRBV27|TRBJ1-2
CASSGRDGGYTF
TGTGCCAGCAGCGGCAGGGACGGGGGCTACACCTTC
>-|-|TRBV12-5|TRBJ1-1
CASGFGRGRGNTEAFF
TGTGCTAGTGGTTTTGGAAGGGGGAGAGGGAACACTGAAGCTTTCTTT
>-|-|TRBV30|TRBJ2-7
CAWSTRPNPPRQIPGDYEQYF
TGTGCCTGGAGTACCCGACCAAACCCCCCTAGACAGATACCGGGGGACTACGAGCAGTACTTC
>-|-|TRBV7-2|TRBJ2-7
CASSFGQSYEQYF
TGTGCCAGCAGCTTCGGGCAGTCCTACGAGCAGTACTTC
>-|-|TRBV7-2|TRBJ1-4
CASSYSVGGEKLFF
TGTGCCAGCAGCTATTCGGTGGGGGGTGAAAAACTGTTTTTT
>-|-|TRBV9|TRBJ1-2
CASSPSRAVGYTF
TGTGCCAGCAGCCCCTCCAGGGCGGTTGGCTACACCTTC
>-|-|TRBV15|TRBJ2-3
CATWDTSSTDTQYF
TGTGCCACCTGGGACACTTCTAGCACAGATACGCAGTATTTT
>TRBD2|-|TRBV10-2|TRBJ2-1
CASSESKGLGPDEQFF
TGCGCCAGCAGTGAGTCGAAAGGACTAGGGCCCGATGAGCAGTTCTTC
>TRBD1|-|TRBV10-1|TRBJ1-6
CASEGQGSSYNSPLHF
TGCGCCAGCGAGGGACAGGGAAGCTCCTATAATTCACCCCTCCACTTT
>-|-|TRBV28|TRBJ1-1
CASSPGGAGSSEAFF
TGTGCCAGCAGTCCAGGTGGTGCAGGGAGCAGTGAAGCTTTCTTT
>TRBD1|few|TRBV6-2/TRBV6-3|TRBJ2-7
CASSRQSTGLDEQYF
TGTGCCAGCAGCCGCCAATCGACAGGGTTGGACGAGCAGTACTTC
>-|-|TRBV27|TRBJ1-2
CASSPGAGTTGYTF
TGTGCCAGCTCCCCTGGGGCAGGGACAACTGGCTACACCTTC
>-|-|TRBV10-3|TRBJ1-1
CAIRTGGNTEAFF
TGTGCCATCAGGACGGGGGGGAACACTGAAGCTTTCTTT
>-|-|TRBV5-1|TRBJ1-1
CASSLGLLNTEAFF
TGCGCCAGCAGCTTGGGGCTCCTGAACACTGAAGCTTTCTTT
>-|-|TRBV10-3|TRBJ1-1
CAIRQGPGTEAFF
TGTGCCATCAGACAGGGCCCTGGAACTGAAGCTTTCTTT
>-|-|TRBV28|TRBJ2-7
CASSFFGGLSVYEQYF
TGTGCCAGCAGTTTCTTCGGAGGGTTGTCGGTTTACGAGCAGTACTTC
>TRBD2|-|TRBV5-1|TRBJ2-1
CASSSSKRELYNEQFF
TGCGCCAGCAGCTCCTCGAAGCGGGAATTATACAATGAGCAGTTCTTC
>TRBD2|-|TRBV6-4|TRBJ2-1
CASSGTSEAIDEQFF
TGTGCCAGCAGTGGGACTAGTGAGGCTATCGATGAGCAGTTCTTC